This TCR beta chain was recovered during a study of blood T cell repertoires in COVID-19. On the study more broadly: The United States, Italy and Spain provided the acute and convalescent COVID-19 samples. Nucleic acid was either cDNA or gDNA, and it came from T cells, B-cell-depleted T cells, or PBMCs.

The CDR3 is 16 residues long. The V and J ends lost 1 base and 11 bases, in that order; junction bases with no gene match: 13. Germline loops: CDR1 SEHNR, CDR2 FQNEAQ (reference sequence). As handled by the study authors: Amplifying reference gene primers gave estimates of nucleated cell counts. Using immunoSEQ multiplex PCR, the repertoire was profiled, and TCRdb retains in-frame clones only, with some absent. V, J and clone size derive from that table, while D and trimming were established from the DNA sequence. The sample has roughly 88,000 clones, about nine tenths seen once. The J gene is TRBJ2-5, the V gene TRBV7-9; TRBD2 matches 10 bases. The receptor was derived from a woman aged 50 to 60 in a cohort sampled during active COVID-19. The sequenced sample consisted of peripheral blood. The CDR3 region has the DNA TGTGCCAGCAGCTTAGGTGAAGCGGGGGGGCCGCCGCCTCAGTACTTC. This translates into CASSLGEAGGPPPQYF.